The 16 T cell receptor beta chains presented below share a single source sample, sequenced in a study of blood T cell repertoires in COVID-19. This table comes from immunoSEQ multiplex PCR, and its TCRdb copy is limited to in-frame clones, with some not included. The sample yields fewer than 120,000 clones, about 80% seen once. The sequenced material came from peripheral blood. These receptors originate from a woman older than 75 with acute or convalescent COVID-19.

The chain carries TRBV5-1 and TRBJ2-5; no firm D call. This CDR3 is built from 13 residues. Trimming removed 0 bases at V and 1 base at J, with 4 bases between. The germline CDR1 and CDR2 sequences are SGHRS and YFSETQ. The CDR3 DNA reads TGCGCCAGCAGCTTGGACACCCAAGAGACCCAGTACTTC. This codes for CASSLDTQETQYF.

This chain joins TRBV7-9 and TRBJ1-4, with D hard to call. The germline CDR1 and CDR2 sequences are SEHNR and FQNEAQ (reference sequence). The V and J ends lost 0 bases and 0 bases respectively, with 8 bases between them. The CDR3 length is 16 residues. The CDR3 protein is CASSLAGGATNEKLFF. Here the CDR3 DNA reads TGTGCCAGCAGCTTAGCAGGCGGTGCAACTAATGAAAAACTGTTTTTT.

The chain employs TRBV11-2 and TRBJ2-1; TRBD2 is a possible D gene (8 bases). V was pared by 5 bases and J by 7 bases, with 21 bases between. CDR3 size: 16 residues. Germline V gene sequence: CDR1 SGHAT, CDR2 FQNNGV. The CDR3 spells CASSRQGSGAPNEQFF. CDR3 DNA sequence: TGTGCCAGCAGCCGACAGGGTAGCGGGGCTCCGAATGAGCAGTTCTTC.

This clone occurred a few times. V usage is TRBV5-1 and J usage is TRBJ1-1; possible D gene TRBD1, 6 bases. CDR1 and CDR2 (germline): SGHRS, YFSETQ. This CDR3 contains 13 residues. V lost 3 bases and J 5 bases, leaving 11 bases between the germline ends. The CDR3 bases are TGCGCCAGCAGCTGGAACAGGGTTACTGAAGCTTTCTTT. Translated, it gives CASSWNRVTEAFF.

The CDR3 protein is CASSLAGLAGGPSQETQYF. The CDR3 region has the DNA TGTGCCAGCAGCTTAGCTGGACTAGCGGGAGGGCCTAGTCAAGAGACCCAGTACTTC. The V call is TRBV7-9, the J call TRBJ2-5; 15 positions agree with TRBD2. This CDR3 is 19 amino acids long. Germline V gene data show CDR1 as SEHNR and CDR2 as FQNEAQ (reference sequence). The ends lost 0 bases at V and 2 bases at J; junction bases unmatched: 7.

This chain's CDR3 is CASSLIPGNEQYF. The CDR3 DNA is TGCGCCAGCAGCTTGATCCCGGGGAACGAGCAGTACTTC. The V gene is TRBV5-1, the J gene TRBJ2-7, with D possibly being TRBD2 (5 bases). V lost 1 base to trimming and J lost 5 bases, with 10 bases between them. The CDR3 spans 13 residues. Germline V CDR1 and CDR2: SGHRS, YFSETQ.

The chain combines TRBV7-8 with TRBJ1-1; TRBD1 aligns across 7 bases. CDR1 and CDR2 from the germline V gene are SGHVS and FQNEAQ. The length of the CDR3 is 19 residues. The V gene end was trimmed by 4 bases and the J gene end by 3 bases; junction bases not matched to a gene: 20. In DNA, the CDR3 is TGTGCCAGCAGCTCCCCTCCCAGGACAGGACTCGTTGGGGACACTGAAGCTTTCTTT. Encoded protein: CASSSPPRTGLVGDTEAFF.

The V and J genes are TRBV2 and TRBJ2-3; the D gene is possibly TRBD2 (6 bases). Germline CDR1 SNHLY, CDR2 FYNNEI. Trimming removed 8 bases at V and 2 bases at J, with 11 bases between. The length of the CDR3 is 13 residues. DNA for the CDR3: TGTGCCAGCCCGGGAGCTACCACAGATACGCAGTATTTT. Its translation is CASPGATTDTQYF.

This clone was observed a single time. Here the CDR3 DNA reads TGTGCCAGCAGACTTCAGGGGACCGCTCTCTTGCCCCTCCACTTT. Encoded protein: CASRLQGTALLPLHF. The chain links TRBV7-2 to TRBJ1-6, with D possibly TRBD1 on 6 matching bases. Trimming took off 6 bases at V and 13 bases at J, with 22 bases between the two ends. Germline V gene data show CDR1 as SGHTA and CDR2 as FQGNSA. This CDR3 has 15 residues. The complete variable domain, with remaining parts taken from reference TRBV7-2 and TRBJ1-6, reads GAGVSQSPSNKVTEKGKDVELRCDPISGHTALYWYRQSLGQGLEFLIYFQGNSAPDKSGLPSDRFSAERTGGSVSTLTIQRTQQEDSAVYLCASRLQGTALLPLHFGNGTRLTVT.

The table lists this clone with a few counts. The CDR3: CATRTRLVNEQYF. The DNA for the CDR3 is TGTGCCACCAGGACTAGATTGGTCAACGAGCAGTACTTC. This chain uses TRBV10-3 with TRBJ2-7; 7 bases match TRBD2. The J segment lost 5 bases and the V segment lost 10 bases, leaving 11 bases of the junction unmatched. Germline loops: CDR1 ENHRY, CDR2 SYGVKD. This CDR3 comprises 13 residues.

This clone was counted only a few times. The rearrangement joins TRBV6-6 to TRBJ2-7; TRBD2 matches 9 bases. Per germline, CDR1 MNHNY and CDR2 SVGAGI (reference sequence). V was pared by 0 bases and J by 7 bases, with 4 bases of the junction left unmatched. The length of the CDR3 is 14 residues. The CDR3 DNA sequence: TGTGCCAGCAGTTACTCGGCGGGAGGGCGGGAGCAGTACTTC. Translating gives CASSYSAGGREQYF.

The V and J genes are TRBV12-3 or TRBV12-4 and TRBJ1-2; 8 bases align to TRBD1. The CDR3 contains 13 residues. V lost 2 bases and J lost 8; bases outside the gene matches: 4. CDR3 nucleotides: TGTGCCAGCAGTTTACAGGGGGCTGGCGGCTACACCTTC. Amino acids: CASSLQGAGGYTF.

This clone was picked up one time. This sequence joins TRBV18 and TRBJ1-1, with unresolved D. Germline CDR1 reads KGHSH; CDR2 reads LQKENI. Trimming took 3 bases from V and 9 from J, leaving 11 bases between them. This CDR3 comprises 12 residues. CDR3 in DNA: TGTGCCAGCTCACCCGGTTTGAATAAAGCTTTCTTT. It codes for CASSPGLNKAFF. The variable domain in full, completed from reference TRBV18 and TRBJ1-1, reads NAGVMQNPRHLVRRRGQEARLRCSPMKGHSHVYWYRQLPEEGLKFMVYLQKENIIDESGMPKERFSAEFPKEGPSILRIQQVVRGDSAAYFCASSPGLNKAFFGQGTRLTVV.

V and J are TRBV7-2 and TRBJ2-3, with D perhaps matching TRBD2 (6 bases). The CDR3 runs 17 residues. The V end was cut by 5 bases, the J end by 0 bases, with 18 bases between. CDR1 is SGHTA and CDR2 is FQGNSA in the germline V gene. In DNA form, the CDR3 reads TGTGCCAGCAGCCCGGGGTTTCGGGGGTCTAGCACAGATACGCAGTATTTT. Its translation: CASSPGFRGSSTDTQYF.

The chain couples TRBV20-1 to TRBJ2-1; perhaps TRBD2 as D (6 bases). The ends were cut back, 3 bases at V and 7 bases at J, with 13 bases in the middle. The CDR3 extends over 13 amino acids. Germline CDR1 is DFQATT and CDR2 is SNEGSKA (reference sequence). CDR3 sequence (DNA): TGCAGTGCTAGTACCGGGAGAGGGAATGAGCAGTTCTTC. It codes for CSASTGRGNEQFF.

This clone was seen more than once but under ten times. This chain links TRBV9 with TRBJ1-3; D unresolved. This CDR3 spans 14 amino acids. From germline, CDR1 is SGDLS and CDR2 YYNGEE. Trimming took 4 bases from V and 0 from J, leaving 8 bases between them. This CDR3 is CASSTGSSGNTIYF. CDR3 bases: TGTGCCAGCAGCACCGGGAGCTCTGGAAACACCATATATTTT. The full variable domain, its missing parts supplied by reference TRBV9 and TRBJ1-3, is DSGVTQTPKHLITATGQRVTLRCSPRSGDLSVYWYQQSLDQGLQFLIQYYNGEERAKGNILERFSAQQFPDLHSELNLSSLELGDSALYFCASSTGSSGNTIYFGEGSWLTVV.